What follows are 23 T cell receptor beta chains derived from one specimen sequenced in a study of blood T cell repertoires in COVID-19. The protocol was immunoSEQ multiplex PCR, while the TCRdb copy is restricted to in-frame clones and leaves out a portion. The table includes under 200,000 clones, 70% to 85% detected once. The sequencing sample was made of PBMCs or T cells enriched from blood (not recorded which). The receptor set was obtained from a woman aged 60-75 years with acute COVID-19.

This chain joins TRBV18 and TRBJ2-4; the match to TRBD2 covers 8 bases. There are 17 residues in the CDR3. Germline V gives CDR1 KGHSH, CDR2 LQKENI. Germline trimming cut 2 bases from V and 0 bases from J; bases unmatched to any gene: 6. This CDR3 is CASSPDRREGAKNIQYF. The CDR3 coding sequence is TGTGCCAGCTCACCAGATCGACGGGAGGGAGCCAAAAACATTCAGTACTTC.

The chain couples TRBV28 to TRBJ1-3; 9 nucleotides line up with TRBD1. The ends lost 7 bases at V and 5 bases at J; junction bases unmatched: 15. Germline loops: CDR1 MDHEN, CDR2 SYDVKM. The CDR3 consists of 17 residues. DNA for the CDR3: TGTGCCAGCACCCCCCCCGGGACAGGGAAGCGAAGAAACACCATATATTTT. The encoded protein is CASTPPGTGKRRNTIYF.

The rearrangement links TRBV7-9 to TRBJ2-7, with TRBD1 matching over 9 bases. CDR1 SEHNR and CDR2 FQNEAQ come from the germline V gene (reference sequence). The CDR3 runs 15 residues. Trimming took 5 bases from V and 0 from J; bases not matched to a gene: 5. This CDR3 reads CASSPGTGSSYEQYF. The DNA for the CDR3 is TGTGCCAGCAGCCCCGGGACAGGGAGCTCCTACGAGCAGTACTTC.

The CDR3 nucleotides are TGTGCCACTCTCGGCGGGAGGGCCCAAGATACGCAGTATTTT. Translating it yields CATLGGRAQDTQYF. This chain joins TRBV10-3 and TRBJ2-3; 9 bases line up with TRBD2. Germline V gives CDR1 ENHRY, CDR2 SYGVKD. V dropped 10 bases and J dropped 5; count of bases not matched to a gene: 10. The CDR3 loop spans 14 amino acids.

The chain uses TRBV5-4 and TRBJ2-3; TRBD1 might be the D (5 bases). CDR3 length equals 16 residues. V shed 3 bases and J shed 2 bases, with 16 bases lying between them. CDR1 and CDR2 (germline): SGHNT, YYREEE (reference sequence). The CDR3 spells CASSWGRAEITDTQYF. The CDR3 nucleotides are TGTGCCAGCAGCTGGGGCCGGGCCGAGATCACAGATACGCAGTATTTT. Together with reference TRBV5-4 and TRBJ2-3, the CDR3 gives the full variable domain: ETGVTQSPTHLIKTRGQQVTLRCSSQSGHNTVSWYQQALGQGPQFIFQYYREEENGRGNFPPRFSGLQFPNYSSELNVNALELDDSALYLCASSWGRAEITDTQYFGPGTRLTVL.

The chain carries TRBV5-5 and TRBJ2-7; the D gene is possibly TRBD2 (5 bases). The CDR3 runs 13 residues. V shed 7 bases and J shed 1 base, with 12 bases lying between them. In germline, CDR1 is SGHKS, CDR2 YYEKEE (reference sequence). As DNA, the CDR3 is TGTGCCAGCTTACGTCCGGGGTCCTACGAGCAGTACTTC. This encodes CASLRPGSYEQYF.

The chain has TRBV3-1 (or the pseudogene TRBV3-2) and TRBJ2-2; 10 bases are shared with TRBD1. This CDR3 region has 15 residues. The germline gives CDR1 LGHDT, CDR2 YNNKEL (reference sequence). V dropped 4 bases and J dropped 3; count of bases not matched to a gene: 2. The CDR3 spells CASSPGTGDTGELFF. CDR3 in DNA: TGTGCCAGCAGCCCCGGGACAGGGGACACCGGGGAGCTGTTTTTT.

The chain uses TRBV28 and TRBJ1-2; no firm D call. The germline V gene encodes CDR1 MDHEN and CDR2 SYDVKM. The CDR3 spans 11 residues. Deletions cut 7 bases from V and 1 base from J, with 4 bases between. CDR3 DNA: TGTGCCAGCATTCATAACTATGGCTACACCTTC. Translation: CASIHNYGYTF.

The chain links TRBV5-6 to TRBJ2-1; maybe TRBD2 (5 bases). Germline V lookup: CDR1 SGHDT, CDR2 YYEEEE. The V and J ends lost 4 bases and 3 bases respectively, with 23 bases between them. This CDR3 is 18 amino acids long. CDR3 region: CASSPGSNTDLYYNEQFF. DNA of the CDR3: TGTGCCAGCAGCCCGGGATCTAACACGGATCTATACTACAATGAGCAGTTCTTC.

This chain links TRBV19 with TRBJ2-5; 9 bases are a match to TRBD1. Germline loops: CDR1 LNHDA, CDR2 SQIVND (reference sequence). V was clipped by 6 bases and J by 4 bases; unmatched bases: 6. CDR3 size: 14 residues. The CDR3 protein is CASSKTGGRETQYF. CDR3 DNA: TGTGCCAGTAGCAAAACAGGGGGCCGAGAGACCCAGTACTTC. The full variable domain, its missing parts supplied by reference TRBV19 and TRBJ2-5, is DGGITQSPKYLFRKEGQNVTLSCEQNLNHDAMYWYRQDPGQGLRLIYYSQIVNDFQKGDIAEGYSVSREKKESFPLTVTSAQKNPTAFYLCASSKTGGRETQYFGPGTRLLVL.

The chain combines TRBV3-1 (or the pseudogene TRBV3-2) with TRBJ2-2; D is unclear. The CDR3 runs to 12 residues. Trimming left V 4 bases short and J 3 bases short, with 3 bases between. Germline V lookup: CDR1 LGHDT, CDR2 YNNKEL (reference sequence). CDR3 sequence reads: CASSPYTGELFF. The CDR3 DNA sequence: TGTGCCAGCAGCCCTTACACCGGGGAGCTGTTTTTT.

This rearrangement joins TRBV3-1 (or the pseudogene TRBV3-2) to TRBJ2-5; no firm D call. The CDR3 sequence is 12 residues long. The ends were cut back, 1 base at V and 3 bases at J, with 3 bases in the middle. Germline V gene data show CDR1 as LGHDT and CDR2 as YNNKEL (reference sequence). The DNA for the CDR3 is TGTGCCAGCAGCCAAGCGGAAGAGACCCAGTACTTC. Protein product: CASSQAEETQYF.

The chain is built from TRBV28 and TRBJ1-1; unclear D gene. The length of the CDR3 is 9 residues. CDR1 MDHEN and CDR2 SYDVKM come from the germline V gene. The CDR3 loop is CVVNTEAFF. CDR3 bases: TGTGTAGTGAACACTGAAGCTTTCTTT. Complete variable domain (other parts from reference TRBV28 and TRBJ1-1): DVKVTQSSRYLVKRTGEKVFLECVQDMDHENMFWYRQDPGLGLRLIYFSYDVKMKEKGDIPEGYSVSREKKERFSLILESASTNQTSMYLCVVNTEAFFGQGTRLTVV.

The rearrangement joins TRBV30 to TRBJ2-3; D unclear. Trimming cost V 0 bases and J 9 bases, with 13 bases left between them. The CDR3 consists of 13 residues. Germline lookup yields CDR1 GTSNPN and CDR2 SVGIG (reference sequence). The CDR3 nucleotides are TGTGCCTGGAGTGTAGCCAGACAACGAACGCAGTATTTT. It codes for CAWSVARQRTQYF.

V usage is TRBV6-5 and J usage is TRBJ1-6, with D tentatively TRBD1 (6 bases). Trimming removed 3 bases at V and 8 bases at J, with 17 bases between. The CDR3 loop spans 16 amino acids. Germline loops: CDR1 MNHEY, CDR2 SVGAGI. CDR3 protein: CASSYTPGAGDSPLHF. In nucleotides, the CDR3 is TGTGCCAGCAGTTATACTCCAGGGGCCGGTGATTCACCCCTCCACTTT.

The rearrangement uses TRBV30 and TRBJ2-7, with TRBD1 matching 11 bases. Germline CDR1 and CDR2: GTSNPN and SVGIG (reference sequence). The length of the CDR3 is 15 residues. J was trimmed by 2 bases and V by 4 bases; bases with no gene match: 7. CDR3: CAWTPGQGVAYEQYF. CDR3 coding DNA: TGTGCCTGGACCCCGGGACAGGGGGTAGCCTACGAGCAGTACTTC.

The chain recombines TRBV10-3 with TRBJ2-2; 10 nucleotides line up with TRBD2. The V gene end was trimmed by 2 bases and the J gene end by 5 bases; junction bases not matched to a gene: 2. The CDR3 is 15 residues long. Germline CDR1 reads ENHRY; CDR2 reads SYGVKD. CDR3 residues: CAISELLAGTGELFF. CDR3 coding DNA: TGTGCCATCAGTGAGCTACTAGCGGGGACCGGGGAGCTGTTTTTT.

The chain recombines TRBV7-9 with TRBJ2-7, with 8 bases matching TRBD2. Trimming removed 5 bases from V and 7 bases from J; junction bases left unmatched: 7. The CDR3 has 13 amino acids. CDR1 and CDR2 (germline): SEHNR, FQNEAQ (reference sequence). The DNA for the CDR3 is TGTGCCAGCAGCCCCGGACTAGCCCGGGAGCAGTACTTC. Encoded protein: CASSPGLAREQYF. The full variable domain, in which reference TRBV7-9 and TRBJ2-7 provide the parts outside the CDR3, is DTGVSQNPRHKITKRGQNVTFRCDPISEHNRLYWYRQTLGQGPEFLTYFQNEAQLEKSRLLSDRFSAERPKGSFSTLEIQRTEQGDSAMYLCASSPGLAREQYFGPGTRLTVT.

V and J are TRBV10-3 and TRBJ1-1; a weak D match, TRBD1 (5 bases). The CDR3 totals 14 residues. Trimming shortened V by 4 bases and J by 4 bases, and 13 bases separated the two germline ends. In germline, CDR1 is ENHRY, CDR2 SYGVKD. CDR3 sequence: CAISGQGGSTEAFF. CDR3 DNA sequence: TGTGCCATCAGTGGCCAGGGAGGGAGCACTGAAGCTTTCTTT.

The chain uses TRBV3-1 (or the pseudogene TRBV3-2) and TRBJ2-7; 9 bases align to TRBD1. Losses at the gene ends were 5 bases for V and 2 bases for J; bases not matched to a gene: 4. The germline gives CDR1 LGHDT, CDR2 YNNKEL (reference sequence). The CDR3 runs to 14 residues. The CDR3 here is CASSVRQGAYEQYV. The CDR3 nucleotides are TGTGCCAGCAGCGTGAGACAGGGGGCCTACGAGCAGTACGTC.

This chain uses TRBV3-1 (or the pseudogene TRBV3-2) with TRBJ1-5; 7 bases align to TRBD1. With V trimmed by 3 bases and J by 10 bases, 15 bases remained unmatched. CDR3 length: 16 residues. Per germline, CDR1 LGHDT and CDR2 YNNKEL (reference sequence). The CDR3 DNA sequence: TGTGCCAGCAGCCAGCAGGTTGGAGGGGGCCGAGGTCCCCAGCATTTT. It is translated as CASSQQVGGGRGPQHF.

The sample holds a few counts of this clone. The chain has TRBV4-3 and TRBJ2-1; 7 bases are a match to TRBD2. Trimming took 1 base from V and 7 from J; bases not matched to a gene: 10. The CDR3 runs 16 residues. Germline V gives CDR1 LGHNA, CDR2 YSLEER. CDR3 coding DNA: TGCGCCAGCAGCCAAGCGACGGGGGGAGGCCTTAATGAGCAGTTCTTC. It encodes CASSQATGGGLNEQFF.

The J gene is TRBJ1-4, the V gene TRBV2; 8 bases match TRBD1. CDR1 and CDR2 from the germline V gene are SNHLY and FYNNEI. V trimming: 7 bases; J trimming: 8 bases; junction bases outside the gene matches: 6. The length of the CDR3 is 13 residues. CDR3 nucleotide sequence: TGTGCCAGCACCGGACCAGGGGGCGAAAAACTGTTTTTT. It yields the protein CASTGPGGEKLFF.